Below are 21 T cell receptor beta chains sequenced from a single sample in a study of Tregs in tolerant kidney transplant recipients. Sequencing used immunoSEQ multiplex PCR; TCRdb keeps in-frame clones, though not all of them. The data show tens of thousands of clones, roughly 85% seen once. Sequenced material: Tregs from blood, taken before the transplant. Source of these receptors: a human donor who received a combined kidney and bone marrow transplant.

The CDR3 loop is CASSHRGNQPQHF. The CDR3 DNA is TGTGCCAGTAGTCACAGGGGAAATCAGCCCCAGCATTTT. The gene calls are TRBV19 and TRBJ1-5; 7 bases fit TRBD1. CDR3 length: 13 residues. CDR1 and CDR2 from the germline V gene are LNHDA and SQIVND (reference sequence). With V trimmed by 5 bases and J by 4 bases, 2 bases remained unmatched. Looking up the rest from reference TRBV19 and TRBJ1-5 gives the full variable domain: DGGITQSPKYLFRKEGQNVTLSCEQNLNHDAMYWYRQDPGQGLRLIYYSQIVNDFQKGDIAEGYSVSREKKESFPLTVTSAQKNPTAFYLCASSHRGNQPQHFGDGTRLSIL.

J is TRBJ2-7 and V is TRBV12-5; D is unresolved. Trimming left V 2 bases short and J 4 bases short, with 12 bases between. Germline lookup yields CDR1 LGHNT and CDR2 FRNRAP. CDR3 length equals 14 residues. The CDR3 bases are TGTGCTAGTGGTTTGTTGCCAGGTGAATACGAGCAGTACTTC. It is translated as CASGLLPGEYEQYF.

The CDR3 nucleotides are TGCAGCGTTGACGGGGGCTTTCAAGAGACCCAGTACTTC. This encodes CSVDGGFQETQYF. The chain uses TRBV29-1 and TRBJ2-5; D tentatively reads TRBD1 or TRBD2 (6 bases each). V was clipped by 3 bases and J by 2 bases, with 10 bases between them. The CDR3 is made up of 13 amino acids. From germline, CDR1 is SQVTM and CDR2 ANQGSEA.

V usage is TRBV5-1 and J usage is TRBJ1-3, with D unclear. The CDR3 runs to 16 residues. Trimming took 0 bases from V and 3 from J, leaving 13 bases between them. Germline CDR1 SGHRS, CDR2 YFSETQ. DNA for the CDR3: TGCGCCAGCAGCTTGGCCTCGAGGCTAGGTGGAAACACCATATATTTT. It encodes CASSLASRLGGNTIYF.

V gene TRBV5-4 combines with J gene TRBJ1-4, with D perhaps matching TRBD1 (5 bases). CDR1 and CDR2 (germline): SGHNT, YYREEE (reference sequence). Trimming removed 10 bases from V and 8 bases from J, with 15 bases in between. The CDR3 extends over 12 amino acids. The DNA for the CDR3 is TGTGCCTGGAGGGGCCTCGGCGAAAAACTGTTTTTT. Amino acids: CAWRGLGEKLFF. Full variable domain (rest looked up from reference TRBV5-4 and TRBJ1-4): ETGVTQSPTHLIKTRGQQVTLRCSSQSGHNTVSWYQQALGQGPQFIFQYYREEENGRGNFPPRFSGLQFPNYSSELNVNALELDDSALYLCAWRGLGEKLFFGSGTQLSVL.

The chain employs TRBV7-9 and TRBJ2-3, with TRBD2 identical over 9 bases. The junction had 8 bases not matched to a gene; V was cut back by 6 bases and J by 4 bases. The CDR3 spans 15 residues. CDR1 SEHNR and CDR2 FQNEAQ come from the germline V gene (reference sequence). As DNA, the CDR3 is TGTGCCAGCAGGTCTCCTAGCGGGGAAGCAGATACGCAGTATTTT. Protein: CASRSPSGEADTQYF.

This clone was counted between two and nine times. The chain joins TRBV4-3 to TRBJ2-5; 7 bases are a match to TRBD2. Germline trimming cut 1 base from V and 3 bases from J; bases unmatched to any gene: 5. Germline V gene data show CDR1 as LGHNA and CDR2 as YSLEER. The CDR3 sequence is 15 residues long. CDR3: CASSQGRAGEETQYF. The CDR3 bases are TGCGCCAGCAGCCAAGGGAGGGCGGGAGAAGAGACCCAGTACTTC.

This clone is a singleton in its sample. This sequence joins TRBV2 and TRBJ2-5; TRBD1 matches at 7 bases. The end of the DNA is better explained by TRBJ2-7, so the J call may be wrong. The CDR3 is made up of 15 amino acids. The germline V gene has CDR1 SNHLY and CDR2 FYNNEI. Written as DNA, the CDR3 is TGTGCCAGCAAGTTACGGGGACAGCTCTCCTACGAGCAGTACTTC. Its translation: CASKLRGQLSYEQYF.

V and J are TRBV6-1 and TRBJ2-5; D is possibly TRBD2 (5 bases). The germline V and J ends were trimmed by 4 bases and 0 bases, with 6 bases remaining between them. The length of the CDR3 is 13 residues. Per the germline V gene, CDR1 is MNHNS and CDR2 is SASEGT. CDR3 amino acids: CASSVGDQETQYF. For the CDR3, the DNA is TGTGCCAGCAGTGTCGGGGACCAAGAGACCCAGTACTTC.

The rearrangement joins TRBV7-8 to TRBJ1-2; no definite D call. This CDR3 is 16 amino acids long. Trimming left V 5 bases short and J 0 bases short, with 16 bases between. Germline assignment: CDR1 SGHVS and CDR2 FQNEAQ. In DNA, the CDR3 is TGTGCCAGCAGCCATACCCCGGACGCCCCTAACTATGGCTACACCTTC. It codes for CASSHTPDAPNYGYTF.

The rearrangement uses TRBV5-1 and TRBJ2-3; D is unclear. Trimming stripped 6 bases from V and 6 bases from J, with 14 bases between. Germline V gene lookup returns CDR1 SGHRS and CDR2 YFSETQ. This CDR3 has 13 residues. In nucleotides, the CDR3 is TGCGCCAGCACACCCCTAGTCGGCGATACGCAGTATTTT. Translation gives CASTPLVGDTQYF.

This chain uses TRBV11-2 with TRBJ2-4; D perhaps matches TRBD1 (6 bases). Trimming stripped 5 bases from V and 0 bases from J, with 8 bases between. The CDR3 has 14 amino acids. In germline, CDR1 is SGHAT, CDR2 FQNNGV. CDR3 sequence reads: CASSRTVAKNIQYF. The CDR3 DNA sequence: TGTGCCAGCAGCCGGACAGTAGCCAAAAACATTCAGTACTTC.

This chain links TRBV27 with TRBJ2-5; 12 positions match TRBD2. The V and J ends lost 5 bases and 1 base, in that order; junction bases with no gene match: 5. CDR1 is MNHEY and CDR2 is SMNVEV in the germline V gene (reference sequence). This CDR3 is 16 amino acids long. CDR3 protein: CASSEGLAGLQETQYF. Here the CDR3 DNA reads TGTGCCAGCAGTGAAGGACTAGCGGGACTCCAAGAGACCCAGTACTTC.

The V gene is TRBV5-1, the J gene TRBJ1-6; a weak D match, TRBD1 (5 bases). Germline V lookup: CDR1 SGHRS, CDR2 YFSETQ. This CDR3 has 14 residues. The V end lost 4 bases, the J end lost 9 bases, and 14 bases lay between the germline ends. The CDR3 loop reads CASSDGTQVSPLHF. CDR3 nucleotides: TGCGCCAGCAGCGACGGGACGCAAGTTTCACCCCTCCACTTT.

The gene calls are TRBV14 and TRBJ1-1, with TRBD1 matching over 11 bases. CDR1 is SGHDN and CDR2 is FVKESK in the germline V gene. The J segment lost 0 bases and the V segment lost 4 bases, leaving 7 bases of the junction unmatched. The CDR3 totals 17 residues. The CDR3 sequence is CASSPWDRGFMNTEAFF. The CDR3 region has the DNA TGTGCCAGCAGCCCCTGGGACAGGGGGTTCATGAACACTGAAGCTTTCTTT.

The J gene is TRBJ2-1, the V gene TRBV5-4, with D possibly TRBD2 on 6 matching bases. The germline V gene has CDR1 SGHNT and CDR2 YYREEE (reference sequence). The V end lost 7 bases, the J end lost 5 bases, and 19 bases lay between the germline ends. CDR3 size: 15 residues. The DNA of the CDR3 is TGTGCCAGCTCCCCGCGCGGGGATCGGAACAATGAGCAGTTCTTC. It translates to CASSPRGDRNNEQFF.

This chain links TRBV6-5 with TRBJ1-3; D might be TRBD1 (5 bases). Germline V gives CDR1 MNHEY, CDR2 SVGAGI. Trimming stripped 1 base from V and 0 bases from J, with 7 bases between. The CDR3 extends over 15 amino acids. The CDR3 sequence: CASSYWDGSGNTIYF. The DNA for the CDR3 is TGTGCCAGCAGTTACTGGGACGGCTCTGGAAACACCATATATTTT.

CDR3 nucleotide sequence: TGTGCCAGCAGGGGGGAATATGGCTACACCTTC. This codes for CASRGEYGYTF. The rearrangement joins TRBV6-1 to TRBJ1-2; a weak D match, TRBD1 (5 bases). The V end was cut by 6 bases, the J end by 5 bases, with 7 bases between. The germline V gene has CDR1 MNHNS and CDR2 SASEGT. The CDR3 is 11 residues long.

This clone was found a few times. This chain links TRBV6-5 with TRBJ2-7; D is undetermined. Trimming shortened V by 3 bases and J by 3 bases, and 15 bases separated the two germline ends. CDR3 size: 15 residues. Per germline, CDR1 MNHEY and CDR2 SVGAGI. CDR3 loop: CASSYFSPGHYEQYF. The CDR3 DNA is TGTGCCAGCAGTTATTTTTCCCCAGGCCACTACGAGCAGTACTTC.

The chain recombines TRBV15 with TRBJ1-2, with D tentatively TRBD1 (5 bases). The germline gives CDR1 LNHNV, CDR2 YYDKDF (reference sequence). The CDR3 consists of 14 residues. Trimming shortened V by 1 base and J by 3 bases, and 9 bases separated the two germline ends. The CDR3 DNA reads TGTGCCACCAGCAGAGGACAGACGGACTATGGCTACACCTTC. This sequence encodes CATSRGQTDYGYTF.

The chain is built from TRBV4-3 and TRBJ2-5; TRBD1 is a possible D gene (6 bases). Trimming pared 0 bases from V and 4 bases from J, leaving 21 bases between. This CDR3 contains 18 residues. Germline V gene sequence: CDR1 LGHNA, CDR2 YSLEER. The CDR3 here is CASSQESDPTQGTETQYF. Here the CDR3 DNA reads TGCGCCAGCAGCCAAGAAAGCGACCCCACACAGGGTACAGAGACCCAGTACTTC.